The text below deals with one T cell receptor (beta chain). This entry comes from a study of technical replicates of blood from several donors. TCRdb's table, derived via immunoSEQ multiplex PCR, lists solely in-frame clones and lacks some. Among approximately 50,000 clones listed, roughly 94% were seen once. The sample was T cells isolated from PBMCs. The sequence derives from a human donor in good health.

The CDR3 sequence is CASSTGGRSNSPLHF. CDR3 bases: TGTGCCAGCAGCACGGGAGGCAGAAGTAATTCACCCCTCCACTTT. V and J are TRBV13 and TRBJ1-6; the D is unclear. The V end was cut by 5 bases, the J end by 6 bases, with 14 bases between. This CDR3 has 15 residues. CDR1 is PRHDT, CDR2 FYEKMQ, per germline (reference sequence).